This T cell receptor beta chain is from a study of T cell repertoires in cytomegalovirus infection. Across the whole study: The authors used CMV epitopes that were HLA-C-restricted (recently identified) and HLA-B-restricted (well studied). Signatures in public TCR beta sequences pointed to both CMV infection and matching HLA type. Study observations and caveats: Ex vivo, HLA-C-restricted CMV-specific TCR beta clonotypes prevailed over the rest of the response.

The V end lost 7 bases, the J end lost 10 bases, and 14 bases lay between the germline ends. The CDR3 is 13 amino acids. CDR1 and CDR2 (germline): MDHEN, SYDVKM. As regards this clonotype: Its cognate antigen is unknown.

TCRdb ran MiXCR on the reads and lists one entry per CDR3 protein. The repertoire includes approximately 910,000 distinct CDR3 sequences, about 33% of them detected once, and roughly 13% sits in the top ten. The sample in question was cultured CD8+ T cells from PBMCs, obtained from culture after CMV antigen stimulation. The source of this sequence is a human donor in good health (CMV status not recorded). Some clones in this sample may be carry-over from other donors' samples. The chain has TRBV28 and TRBJ1-6; D is ambiguous. The DNA of the CDR3 is TGTGCCAGCACCCTCGTCATTGGCTCACCCCTCCACTTT. The encoded protein is CASTLVIGSPLHF.